A selection of T cell receptor beta chains follows, all from one sample in a study of T cell repertoires in cytomegalovirus infection. TCRdb redid the calling of the reads with MiXCR, one entry per CDR3 protein. The sample lists roughly 990,000 distinct CDR3 sequences, under 40% seen once, with 13% in the top ten. Antigen specificity for these receptors is unknown. The sequences come from cultured CD8+ T cells from PBMCs, collected from culture after CMV antigen stimulation. These receptors were taken from a human donor in good health (CMV status not recorded). Some clones in this sample may be carry-over from other donors' samples. CDR3s include the opening cysteine and the closing phenylalanine or tryptophan. Clone size is stated in some rows and not others, as once, few, many or a class when expanded.

v_gene: TRBV3-1
abundance: many
CDR3aa: CGSRSALNEQYF

v_gene: TRBV12-3/TRBV12-4
abundance: NA
CDR3aa: CASSLFGANDGTEAFF

v_gene: TRBV27
abundance: few
CDR3aa: CASSLTSGGHEQFF

v_gene: TRBV27
abundance: NA
CDR3aa: CASSLRGGVPYGYTF

v_gene: TRBV14
abundance: NA
CDR3aa: CASSQASPRDRGPLSNYGYTF

v_gene: TRBV7-8
abundance: few
CDR3aa: CASSDLGLASDTQYF

v_gene: TRBV7-2
abundance: NA
CDR3aa: CASSPPGTNTQYF

v_gene: TRBV11-2
abundance: many
CDR3aa: CASSGRLDPENTQYF

v_gene: TRBV7-6
abundance: NA
CDR3aa: CASSLLSEATNEKLFF

v_gene: TRBV12-5
abundance: NA
CDR3aa: CASGWGPGGQETQYF

v_gene: TRBV2
abundance: few
CDR3aa: CASSEAGLRVEQYF

v_gene: TRBV7-9
abundance: few
CDR3aa: CASRPLQGARETQYF

v_gene: TRBV4-1
abundance: NA
CDR3aa: CASSQTIGGEETQYF

v_gene: TRBV9
abundance: NA
CDR3aa: CASSASRTHTNTEAFF

v_gene: TRBV5-6
abundance: NA
CDR3aa: CASSPGLRAETQYF

v_gene: TRBV7-9
abundance: NA
CDR3aa: CASFGLADNEQFF

v_gene: TRBV2
abundance: NA
CDR3aa: CASSQRGADTGELFF

v_gene: TRBV27
abundance: NA
CDR3aa: CASSLRGGNPTDTQYF

v_gene: TRBV28
abundance: NA
CDR3aa: CATETANYGYTF

v_gene: TRBV4-3
abundance: NA
CDR3aa: CASSQDGQGSNEKLFF

v_gene: TRBV27
abundance: once
CDR3aa: CASSDPGQLLHSNQPQHF

v_gene: TRBV27
abundance: NA
CDR3aa: CASSFAPVGAGNTIYF

v_gene: TRBV15
abundance: NA
CDR3aa: CATSGSWGGNNEQFF

v_gene: TRBV7-2
abundance: few
CDR3aa: CASSLVSGTPNRRGYTF

v_gene: TRBV7-2
abundance: many
CDR3aa: CASNPGEAGELFF

v_gene: TRBV7-6
abundance: few
CDR3aa: CASSLGDAYNEQFF

v_gene: TRBV27
abundance: NA
CDR3aa: CASSFRGEARDTEAFF

v_gene: TRBV6-2/TRBV6-3
abundance: NA
CDR3aa: CASSYLAGNQETQYF

v_gene: TRBV18
abundance: NA
CDR3aa: CASSLISGGSYNSPLHF

v_gene: TRBV12-3/TRBV12-4
abundance: many
CDR3aa: CASSLLQGGTEAFF

v_gene: TRBV27
abundance: NA
CDR3aa: CASSKGGVGESQYF

v_gene: TRBV7-6
abundance: many
CDR3aa: CASSFRDRTYEQYF

v_gene: TRBV12-3/TRBV12-4
abundance: NA
CDR3aa: CASSTRGLISGDTQYF

v_gene: TRBV12-3/TRBV12-4
abundance: NA
CDR3aa: CASSQASGGETGELFF

v_gene: TRBV7-2
abundance: few
CDR3aa: CASSLKTFSYEQYF

v_gene: TRBV5-1
abundance: few
CDR3aa: CASSQGLVPFF

v_gene: TRBV7-9
abundance: NA
CDR3aa: CASSSTNIQYF

v_gene: TRBV7-2
abundance: many
CDR3aa: CASSLNRGIDSPLHF

v_gene: TRBV7-2
abundance: NA
CDR3aa: CASSLVGGPGDMQYF

v_gene: TRBV19
abundance: once
CDR3aa: CASTPAGWGDQVF

v_gene: TRBV7-3
abundance: few
CDR3aa: CASSLPTSGGPGGTDTQYF

v_gene: TRBV12-3/TRBV12-4
abundance: NA
CDR3aa: CASSSSGGAHEQYF

v_gene: TRBV28
abundance: NA
CDR3aa: CASRSLRDTQYF

v_gene: TRBV2
abundance: few
CDR3aa: CASSEIEGSIVHSGNTIYF

v_gene: TRBV5-1
abundance: once
CDR3aa: CASSPGLAGEQYF

v_gene: TRBV27
abundance: NA
CDR3aa: CASSSTPPGVGANVLTF

v_gene: TRBV27
abundance: NA
CDR3aa: CASSLRAGGYSYEQYF

v_gene: TRBV6-1
abundance: NA
CDR3aa: CASSNTLSGFSYEQYF

v_gene: TRBV2
abundance: NA
CDR3aa: CATQRSGGGGPEQYF

v_gene: TRBV4-1
abundance: few
CDR3aa: CASSQEHPGQPQHF

v_gene: TRBV10-2
abundance: many
CDR3aa: CASGHPEQYF

v_gene: TRBV12-3/TRBV12-4
abundance: NA
CDR3aa: CASSPILTYNSPLHF

v_gene: TRBV7-9
abundance: many
CDR3aa: CASSLRGGDSYNEQFF

v_gene: TRBV7-8
abundance: NA
CDR3aa: CASSRRGLQPQHF

v_gene: TRBV7-3
abundance: few
CDR3aa: CASSLVRGGNTEAFF